The table lists the clone carrying this T cell receptor beta chain with a few counts. V trimming: 0 bases; J trimming: 4 bases; junction bases outside the gene matches: 7. Germline V gene sequence: CDR1 SGHRS, CDR2 YFSETQ. This CDR3 spans 16 amino acids. This entry belongs to a study of human T cells and chemical hapten exposure. Study-level background: Each patch test put 0.01% DPC on the upper back, and results were read at 6 days.

Stated time point: pre-sensitization, week 0. Treatment reported: therapeutic diphenylcyclopropenone sensitization with weekly scalp DPC. TCRdb re-called the RACE reads with MiXCR, one entry per CDR3 protein. The table shows a few hundred thousand distinct CDR3 sequences, with approximately 7.5% occurring only once. The sequence came from a man aged 18 to 29 with alopecia areata. Some clones in this sample may be carry-over from other donors' samples. Here the sequenced sample was whole blood, taken in connection with sensitization to the hapten diphenylcyclopropenone (DPC). The rearrangement uses TRBV5-1 and TRBJ1-5; 7 bases align to TRBD1. CDR3 amino acids: CASSLGTGTENQPQHF. In DNA form, the CDR3 reads TGCGCCAGCAGCTTGGGTACCGGGACAGAGAATCAGCCCCAGCATTTT.